This T cell receptor beta chain emerged from a study of PD-L1 blockade in urothelial cancer (dated 2017 in TCRdb). The study in broad terms: All patients started therapy in the mid-2010s and received atezolizumab 1,200 mg intravenously every 3 weeks. Progression-free survival longer than 6 months counted as durable clinical benefit, and TCR features were additionally tested against both progression-free and overall survival. About 85% of the roughly 29 patients were identified as males with urothelial cancer of bladder origin, and a prior smoking history was reported by 18 of 29 patients. Blood samples gave median yields of around 150,000 T cells and approximately 80,000 unique TCRs, along with a median clonality of about 0.084. Patients had an ECOG performance status of 0 or 1 and had received between 0 and 3 prior chemotherapy regimens. The study was an exploratory multi-omic analysis of somatic, immune and clinical correlates of response to PD-L1 blockade with atezolizumab in urothelial cancer. Several patients reached durable clinical benefit, while fewer than 25 patients did not. Pretreatment tumor samples, along with matched peripheral blood collected serially before and after atezolizumab treatment, underwent TCR sequencing. Twenty-nine patients had pretreatment blood TCR-seq, around 24 had at least one posttreatment blood collection, and around 24 had tumor TCR-seq. Blood samples were analyzed at two time points: 3 weeks after treatment start (second dose) and 6 weeks after treatment start. In the same patients, whole exome sequencing and RNA sequencing of pretreatment tumors were performed in addition to TCR sequencing.

On the study overall, not on this receptor specifically: Patients with durable benefit showed greater expansion of tumor-associated TCR clones in peripheral blood 3 weeks after starting treatment (n = 22, p = 0.022). Small sample size (n ≈ 29) and many exploratory analyses mean the results are intended to be hypothesis-generating. Improved progression-free and overall survival was associated with having pretreatment peripheral blood TCR clonality below the median.

V gives up 5 bases and J gives up 2 bases, and the segment between their germline ends measures 9 bases. The CDR3 has 13 amino acids, counting the end cysteine and phenylalanine. CDR3 DNA is the only sequence kept; it has 39 bases, read in frame from the first base. Taken from the germline V gene, the CDR1 and CDR2 loops are ENHRY and SYGVKD. According to the study, the label for this sample's time point signals: pretreatment peripheral blood. A total of 25 to 30 patients with locally advanced or metastatic urothelial carcinoma, treated at Memorial Sloan Kettering on a trial protocol, made up the cohort. Peripheral blood mononuclear cells were collected pretreatment and during treatment, with between 1 and 8 total time points per patient. The Qiagen DNeasy Blood extraction kit was used to purify genomic DNA from total PBMCs and tumor samples. PBMCs were collected pretreatment and during treatment, and were isolated and stored as previously described.

Synthetic TCR analog templates were spiked into each PCR so that absolute template abundance could be estimated from read counts. The immunoSEQ assay was used to amplify TCRbeta CDR3 regions from genomic DNA with bias-controlled V and J gene primers. Sequencing of rearranged TCRbeta segments was done at approximately 20X coverage. In the authors' own workflow: Sequencing errors were corrected by clustering, and CDR3s were annotated against IMGT so that V, D and J genes could be assigned. Downstream analyses used only productive TCRbeta rearrangements and left out out-of-frame or stop-codon sequences. Clonality was calculated as one minus the Shannon entropy normalized by the log of the number of unique productive sequences. Clones differing between time points or between blood and tumor were identified by Fisher's exact test with Benjamini-Hochberg correction at adjusted p below 0.01. The clones in this table, taken by TCRdb from immuneACCESS, are in-frame only. Not every clone is retained; where verified, under half of the shortfall comes from an unresolved V gene, and the cause of the rest is unknown. V and J calls and clone size come straight from that table; D and trimming were deduced from the DNA. The sample includes 35,000 to 45,000 clones, with 82% observed a single time. The ten most abundant clones make up 6.5% to 8.5% of the sample.

Turning to this clone: There is no known antigen for this receptor. No quality values exist for individual bases; no much larger clone is one base distant.

Here the sequenced sample was PBMCs, taken around atezolizumab (anti-PD-L1) treatment. The sequence derives from a man aged 60 to 75 with urothelial cancer. The rearrangement combines TRBV10-3 with TRBJ2-5; D gene: possibly TRBD1, on 5 matching bases. The CDR3 region: CAISRTQQETQYF. Read as DNA, the sequence is TGTGCCATCAGTAGGACACAGCAAGAGACCCAGTACTTC.